The next 18 T cell receptor beta chains were all read from a single sample in a study of control samples from healthy donors and cancer patients. The repertoire was sequenced with immunoSEQ multiplex PCR; TCRdb's copy has only in-frame clones and lacks some. The sample lists 100,000 to 150,000 clones; around nine tenths were seen once. The source material was blood. Receptors were obtained from a man aged 18 to 29 in good health.

The CDR3 DNA follows: TGTGCCAGCAGCTTAGATAAATACAGGAACACTGAAGCTTTCTTT. Amino acids: CASSLDKYRNTEAFF. V usage is TRBV7-6 and J usage is TRBJ1-1; D not certain. This CDR3 comprises 15 residues. V was cut by 1 base and J by 1 base, with 10 bases left in between. Per the germline V gene, CDR1 is SGHVS and CDR2 is FNYEAQ.

This rearrangement joins TRBV5-1 to TRBJ2-3; 8 bases are a match to TRBD2. The CDR3 loop spans 19 amino acids. Germline V gene lookup returns CDR1 SGHRS and CDR2 YFSETQ. V gave up 3 bases and J gave up 2 bases; unmatched junction bases: 17. The CDR3 sequence is CASSWTTKRVSGVTDTQYF. The CDR3 bases are TGCGCCAGCAGCTGGACGACTAAGCGGGTTAGCGGGGTCACAGATACGCAGTATTTT.

The chain has TRBV5-1 and TRBJ2-7; 7 bases line up with TRBD1. Germline V gene data show CDR1 as SGHRS and CDR2 as YFSETQ. The CDR3 loop spans 15 amino acids. Trimming at V came to 4 bases and at J to 5 bases, leaving 12 bases not matched to a gene. The CDR3 protein is CASSPMTGFGDEQYF. Here the CDR3 DNA reads TGCGCCAGCAGCCCGATGACAGGGTTCGGCGACGAGCAGTACTTC.

The chain carries TRBV2 and TRBJ1-2; 12 nucleotides align to TRBD1. The germline V gene has CDR1 SNHLY and CDR2 FYNNEI. Germline trimming cut 7 bases from V and 7 bases from J; bases unmatched to any gene: 10. This CDR3 spans 15 amino acids. The CDR3 spells CASMPGQGAPGGYTF. Here the CDR3 DNA reads TGTGCCAGCATGCCGGGACAGGGGGCGCCGGGTGGCTACACCTTC.

This clone has only one observation. This sequence joins TRBV6-5 and TRBJ1-2; TRBD1 might be the D (6 bases). The CDR3 covers 13 residues. V lost 4 bases, J lost 6 bases, and 12 bases lay in between. The V gene's germline CDR1 is MNHEY and CDR2 SVGAGI. Here the CDR3 reads CASSLDRANGYTF. The CDR3 nucleotides are TGTGCCAGCAGTTTGGACAGAGCTAATGGCTACACCTTC.

V usage is TRBV5-4 and J usage is TRBJ2-1; D may be TRBD2 (6 bases). V was pared by 4 bases and J by 2 bases, with 16 bases between. The CDR3 sequence is 16 residues long. Per germline, CDR1 SGHNT and CDR2 YYREEE (reference sequence). The CDR3 nucleotides read TGTGCCAGCAGCCTGGGTGGGGAGGCCCCCTACAATGAGCAGTTCTTC. This translates into CASSLGGEAPYNEQFF.

This chain links TRBV5-1 with TRBJ2-2; 8 bases are shared with TRBD2. Germline lookup yields CDR1 SGHRS and CDR2 YFSETQ. The J segment lost 2 bases and the V segment lost 3 bases, leaving 9 bases of the junction unmatched. The CDR3 loop spans 17 amino acids. The CDR3 sequence: CASSSFPSGGNTGELFF. The CDR3 nucleotides are TGCGCCAGCAGCTCATTCCCCAGCGGGGGAAACACCGGGGAGCTGTTTTTT.

J is TRBJ1-5 and V is TRBV4-2; D possibly corresponds to TRBD1 (6 bases). Trimming pared 1 base from V and 7 bases from J, leaving 17 bases between. CDR3 length: 16 amino acids. Looked up from germline, CDR1 is LGHNA and CDR2 is YNFKEQ. The CDR3 sequence: CASSQGIVRGGQPQHF. Written as DNA, the CDR3 is TGTGCCAGCAGCCAAGGTATTGTCAGGGGCGGACAGCCCCAGCATTTT.

The V and J genes are TRBV10-3 and TRBJ2-1; 12 bases fit TRBD2. V lost 5 bases to trimming and J lost 7 bases; unmatched junction nucleotides: 12. The CDR3 has 17 residues. Germline values: CDR1 ENHRY, CDR2 SYGVKD. The CDR3 DNA follows: TGTGCCATCAGTAACCCTAGCGGGGGGGCCGGAGGAAATGAGCAGTTCTTC. Amino acid sequence: CAISNPSGGAGGNEQFF.

V is TRBV27 and J is TRBJ1-1; D gene ambiguous. The CDR3 runs to 16 residues. V dropped 1 base and J dropped 2 bases, with 14 bases sitting between them. From germline, CDR1 is MNHEY and CDR2 SMNVEV (reference sequence). CDR3 loop: CASSLLSRKVNTEAFF. CDR3 sequence (DNA): TGTGCCAGCAGTTTATTATCTAGGAAAGTAAACACTGAAGCTTTCTTT.

The table lists this clone with a few counts. CDR3 residues: CAWSPFGTSRTDTQYF. The CDR3 DNA sequence: TGTGCCTGGAGTCCCTTCGGGACTTCACGCACAGATACGCAGTATTTT. This chain joins TRBV30 and TRBJ2-3; a possible D gene is TRBD2 (6 bases). The CDR3 extends over 16 amino acids. Germline assignment: CDR1 GTSNPN and CDR2 SVGIG (reference sequence). The V and J ends lost 2 bases and 1 base respectively, with 16 bases between them.

J is TRBJ2-7 and V is TRBV6-1, with D possibly matching TRBD1 (5 bases). The CDR3 extends over 14 amino acids. The germline V gene encodes CDR1 MNHNS and CDR2 SASEGT. V dropped 2 bases and J dropped 0 bases, with 8 bases sitting between them. Here the CDR3 DNA reads TGTGCCAGCAGTGAACAGGGATTCTCCTACGAGCAGTACTTC. It encodes CASSEQGFSYEQYF.

The chain employs TRBV2 and TRBJ2-7; D is undetermined. The CDR3 has 15 amino acids. Trimming stripped 1 base from V and 0 bases from J, with 10 bases between. CDR1 and CDR2 from the germline V gene are SNHLY and FYNNEI. The DNA of the CDR3 is TGTGCCAGCAGTGAAGGTGCAGTGAGCTCCTACGAGCAGTACTTC. It specifies CASSEGAVSSYEQYF.

This chain joins TRBV7-9 and TRBJ2-3; 10 nucleotides agree with TRBD2. The length of the CDR3 is 16 residues. V lost 10 bases and J lost 2; bases outside the gene matches: 12. Germline V gives CDR1 SEHNR, CDR2 FQNEAQ (reference sequence). The CDR3, as DNA: TGTGCCACCTCTCTCCCCCTAGCGGGAGTCACAGATACGCAGTATTTT. Translation: CATSLPLAGVTDTQYF. Full variable domain (remainder filled in from reference TRBV7-9 and TRBJ2-3): DTGVSQNPRHKITKRGQNVTFRCDPISEHNRLYWYRQTLGQGPEFLTYFQNEAQLEKSRLLSDRFSAERPKGSFSTLEIQRTEQGDSAMYLCATSLPLAGVTDTQYFGPGTRLTVL.

This clone is a singleton in its sample. The chain employs TRBV30 and TRBJ2-7; perhaps TRBD1 as D (7 bases). Trimming removed 4 bases from V and 3 bases from J, with 13 bases in between. The CDR3 runs 13 residues. CDR1 and CDR2 from the germline V gene are GTSNPN and SVGIG (reference sequence). The DNA of the CDR3 is TGTGCCTGGATGGCGGGACAGAACTACGAGCAGTACTTC. It translates to CAWMAGQNYEQYF. Supplemented by reference TRBV30 and TRBJ2-7, the full variable domain reads SQTIHQWPATLVQPVGSPLSLECTVEGTSNPNLYWYRQAAGRGLQLLFYSVGIGQISSEVPQNLSASRPQDRQFILSSKKLLLSDSGFYLCAWMAGQNYEQYFGPGTRLTVT.

The chain links TRBV28 to TRBJ2-2; D uncertain. This CDR3 comprises 15 residues. Germline values: CDR1 MDHEN, CDR2 SYDVKM. Trimming pared 3 bases from V and 9 bases from J, leaving 17 bases between. In DNA, the CDR3 is TGTGCCAGCAGTTTTGGTGGCTCTCCCATCCGGGAGCTGTTTTTT. Translated, it gives CASSFGGSPIRELFF.

This chain links TRBV2 with TRBJ2-7; TRBD2 is a possible D gene (5 bases). Germline V gene sequence: CDR1 SNHLY, CDR2 FYNNEI. V was shortened by 6 bases and J by 4 bases, with 13 bases between the two germline ends. This CDR3 is 13 amino acids long. The CDR3, as DNA: TGTGCCAGCAGGGTTACTACTAGATACGAGCAGTACTTC. The encoded protein is CASRVTTRYEQYF.

This chain uses TRBV7-9 with TRBJ2-2; D gene uncertain. Trimming stripped 5 bases from V and 10 bases from J, with 8 bases between. The length of the CDR3 is 11 residues. Per the germline V gene, CDR1 is SEHNR and CDR2 is FQNEAQ (reference sequence). CDR3 residues: CASSRWAELFF. DNA for the CDR3: TGTGCCAGCAGCCGCTGGGCGGAGCTGTTTTTT.